These 30 T cell receptor beta chains came from one sample sequenced in a study of blood T cells in healthy people across ages. For the second PCR, which ran for roughly 7 to 11 cycles, a sample-barcoded 5' primer and a J-beta primer mix were used. MiXCR, applied by TCRdb to the 5' RACE reads, yields one record per CDR3 protein. The sample records around 1.5 million distinct CDR3 sequences, roughly 45% being singletons. Sequenced: blood. The receptors shown here come from a woman aged 18 to 35 in good health.

There are a few counts of this clonotype. The rearrangement links TRBV11-2 to TRBJ1-6; no firm D call. Per germline, CDR1 SGHAT and CDR2 FQNNGV. The V end was cut by 7 bases, the J end by 7 bases, with 17 bases between. The CDR3 totals 15 residues. CDR3 DNA: TGTGCCAGCAACCTGCGGGGAGGTTTAAATTCACCCCTCCACTTT. Translation gives CASNLRGGLNSPLHF. The full variable domain, its missing parts supplied by reference TRBV11-2 and TRBJ1-6, is EAGVAQSPRYKIIEKRQSVAFWCNPISGHATLYWYQQILGQGPKLLIQFQNNGVVDDSQLPKDRFSAERLKGVDSTLKIQPAKLEDSAVYLCASNLRGGLNSPLHFGNGTRLTVT.

The chain employs TRBV4-1 and TRBJ2-5; D is perhaps TRBD1 (6 bases). The CDR3 is 12 residues long. Trimming took off 6 bases at V and 4 bases at J, with 9 bases between the two ends. In germline, CDR1 is MGHRA, CDR2 YSYEKL. CDR3 coding DNA: TGCGCCAGCAGTACAGGGACAGAGACCCAGTACTTC. Amino acids: CASSTGTETQYF.

This chain joins TRBV20-1 and TRBJ2-7; D may be TRBD1 (6 bases). V lost 0 bases, J lost 2 bases, and 11 bases lay in between. Germline V gene lookup returns CDR1 DFQATT and CDR2 SNEGSKA (reference sequence). The CDR3 is 14 amino acids. The CDR3 region has the DNA TGCAGTGCTAGAGAAGGGGGAAAAACCTACGAGCAGTACTTC. Translation gives CSAREGGKTYEQYF.

In the case of this clonotype: Relative to the germline gene, one junction end is altered; a read error may explain this. The chain employs TRBV4-2 and TRBJ1-2, with D uncertain. The CDR3 length is 15 residues. The V gene's germline CDR1 is LGHNA and CDR2 YNFKEQ. In nucleotides, the CDR3 is TGTGCCAGCAGCCAAGATACGGGTGTCAACTATGGCCACACCTTC. This sequence encodes CASSQDTGVNYGHTF.

The chain combines TRBV6-1 with TRBJ2-4; 12 bases are a match to TRBD2. Germline lookup yields CDR1 MNHNS and CDR2 SASEGT. This CDR3 region has 18 residues. Trimming at V came to 6 bases and at J to 0 bases, leaving 9 bases not matched to a gene. The CDR3 DNA is TGTGCCAGCAGGGACCGGACTAGCGGGGATATAGCCAAAAACATTCAGTACTTC. It is translated as CASRDRTSGDIAKNIQYF.

This clonotype came up a few times. The chain links TRBV10-3 to TRBJ2-3; D is unresolved. CDR3 length equals 13 residues. In germline, CDR1 is ENHRY, CDR2 SYGVKD. Trimming shortened V by 7 bases and J by 5 bases, and 13 bases separated the two germline ends. The DNA for the CDR3 is TGTGCCATCAATATTGGTGCGGAAGATACGCAGTATTTT. Encoded protein: CAINIGAEDTQYF.

The CDR3 bases are TGTGCCAGCAGCTCAATTCAGGGTTTTGAAGCTTTCTTT. It is translated as CASSSIQGFEAFF. V gene TRBV11-2 combines with J gene TRBJ1-1; D might be TRBD1 (5 bases). This CDR3 has 13 amino acids. The V end lost 4 bases, the J end lost 7 bases, and 13 bases lay between the germline ends. The germline V gene encodes CDR1 SGHAT and CDR2 FQNNGV.

The J gene is TRBJ2-7, the V gene TRBV18; the D gene is possibly TRBD2 (5 bases). Germline loops: CDR1 KGHSH, CDR2 LQKENI. The V gene lost 4 bases and the J gene lost 2 bases, with 12 bases spanning the gap. The CDR3 sequence is 14 residues long. Here the CDR3 DNA reads TGTGCCAGCTCACTCAGAGAGGGCCCCTACGAGCAGTACTTC. Amino acids: CASSLREGPYEQYF. Full variable domain (rest looked up from reference TRBV18 and TRBJ2-7): NAGVMQNPRHLVRRRGQEARLRCSPMKGHSHVYWYRQLPEEGLKFMVYLQKENIIDESGMPKERFSAEFPKEGPSILRIQQVVRGDSAAYFCASSLREGPYEQYFGPGTRLTVT.

This clonotype was seen only a few times. The chain has TRBV20-1 and TRBJ2-1; 9 positions agree with TRBD1. CDR3 length equals 15 residues. Germline CDR1 and CDR2: DFQATT and SNEGSKA (reference sequence). With 0 bases clipped from V and 14 bases from J, the junction kept 14 bases outside the gene matches. Here the CDR3 reads CSARDEDRGQLAEFF. For the CDR3, the DNA is TGCAGTGCTAGAGATGAGGACAGGGGACAGCTAGCGGAGTTCTTC.

This clonotype was seen a handful of times. The CDR3 loop is CASSLDGREVDNEQFF. CDR3 nucleotides: TGTGCCAGCAGCTTAGATGGGCGGGAGGTAGACAATGAGCAGTTCTTC. This sequence joins TRBV7-8 and TRBJ2-1, with TRBD2 matching 8 bases. The CDR3 contains 16 residues. J was trimmed by 5 bases and V by 1 base; bases with no gene match: 7. Germline V gives CDR1 SGHVS, CDR2 FQNEAQ.

A few counts support this clonotype. The chain uses TRBV20-1 and TRBJ2-3; weak D call: TRBD2 (5 bases). V was cut by 0 bases and J by 6 bases, with 10 bases left in between. Looked up from germline, CDR1 is DFQATT and CDR2 is SNEGSKA (reference sequence). This CDR3 is built from 13 residues. CDR3 amino acids: CSARDPSGDTQYF. The CDR3 coding sequence is TGCAGTGCTAGAGACCCATCGGGGGATACGCAGTATTTT.

The J gene is TRBJ2-1, the V gene TRBV20-1, with 10 bases identical to TRBD2. Germline V gives CDR1 DFQATT, CDR2 SNEGSKA (reference sequence). This CDR3 is built from 15 residues. The V gene end was trimmed by 6 bases and the J gene end by 2 bases; junction bases not matched to a gene: 7. The CDR3 sequence is CSALSTSGAYNEQFF. For the CDR3, the DNA is TGCAGTGCGCTCTCAACTAGCGGGGCCTACAATGAGCAGTTCTTC.

This chain uses TRBV18 with TRBJ2-1; TRBD2 agrees at 10 bases. From germline, CDR1 is KGHSH and CDR2 LQKENI. V trimming: 6 bases; J trimming: 8 bases; junction bases outside the gene matches: 10. The CDR3 loop spans 15 amino acids. CDR3 nucleotides: TGTGCCAGCTCGCTAGCGGGAGACCCCCGGGATGAGCAGTTCTTC. This gives the protein CASSLAGDPRDEQFF.

The chain carries TRBV12-5 and TRBJ2-5; D might be TRBD1 (7 bases). V shed 1 base and J shed 2 bases, with 11 bases lying between them. The CDR3 contains 15 residues. Germline V gene lookup returns CDR1 LGHNT and CDR2 FRNRAP. The CDR3 protein is CASGLGRGAQETQYF. CDR3 bases: TGTGCTAGTGGTTTGGGCAGGGGGGCACAAGAGACCCAGTACTTC.

J is TRBJ1-5 and V is TRBV20-1, with D possibly being TRBD1 (6 bases). The V gene lost 3 bases and the J gene lost 0 bases, with 18 bases spanning the gap. Germline-derived CDR1 and CDR2 are DFQATT and SNEGSKA (reference sequence). CDR3 length equals 17 residues. The CDR3 region is CSASQLGAGDSNQPQHF. In DNA, the CDR3 is TGCAGTGCTAGTCAACTCGGGGCAGGGGATAGCAATCAGCCCCAGCATTTT.

There are a few counts of this clonotype. This rearrangement joins TRBV15 to TRBJ2-1; D gene unclear. The germline CDR1 and CDR2 sequences are LNHNV and YYDKDF (reference sequence). V lost 4 bases, J lost 4 bases, and 5 bases lay in between. The CDR3 length is 12 residues. The CDR3 DNA is TGTGCCACCAGCATAGGTTACAATGAGCAGTTCTTC. Translating gives CATSIGYNEQFF.

V and J are TRBV20-1 and TRBJ2-1; 9 nucleotides line up with TRBD2. Germline V lookup: CDR1 DFQATT, CDR2 SNEGSKA (reference sequence). Trimming at V came to 3 bases and at J to 7 bases, leaving 7 bases not matched to a gene. This CDR3 has 14 amino acids. CDR3 in DNA: TGCAGTGCTAGGTTGGCGGGAGGGATAAATGAGCAGTTCTTC. This encodes CSARLAGGINEQFF.

This clonotype was observed a handful of times. The chain recombines TRBV6-6 with TRBJ2-7; TRBD1 agrees at 9 bases. CDR1 is MNHNY and CDR2 is SVGAGI in the germline V gene (reference sequence). The CDR3 loop spans 14 amino acids. Trimming at V came to 6 bases and at J to 4 bases, leaving 7 bases not matched to a gene. DNA for the CDR3: TGTGCCAGCAGGTTTCCGGGACAGGGTTACGAGCAGTACTTC. It encodes CASRFPGQGYEQYF.

The chain links TRBV12-5 to TRBJ2-1, with 7 bases identical to TRBD1. The J call may be incorrect, as the DNA end agrees better with TRBJ2-7. The CDR3 totals 14 residues. In germline, CDR1 is LGHNT, CDR2 FRNRAP. CDR3 nucleotide sequence: TGTGCTAGTGGGGGGACAGCAACCTACAATGAGCAGTACTTC. Protein product: CASGGTATYNEQYF.

The J gene is TRBJ2-4, the V gene TRBV29-1; 9 nucleotides line up with TRBD1. The J call may be mistaken, given a closer DNA end match to TRBJ2-7. The CDR3 spans 13 residues. Looked up from germline, CDR1 is SQVTM and CDR2 is ANQGSEA. In DNA, the CDR3 is TGCAGCGTGGAGGGACAGGGTGAATACGAGCAGTACTTC. Protein product: CSVEGQGEYEQYF.

This chain links TRBV5-5 with TRBJ2-7; a weak D match, TRBD2 (6 bases). Germline V CDR1 and CDR2: SGHKS, YYEKEE (reference sequence). Trimming removed 10 bases from V and 4 bases from J, with 21 bases in between. The CDR3 totals 14 residues. CDR3 in amino acids: CASSQGEEAYEQYF. As DNA, the CDR3 is TGTGCCTCGTCTCAAGGGGAGGAAGCGTACGAGCAGTACTTC.

This clonotype was seen a handful of times. The CDR3 DNA follows: TGCGCCAGCAGCCAAATAGGGAATCAGCCCCAGCATTTT. It codes for CASSQIGNQPQHF. The J gene is TRBJ1-5, the V gene TRBV4-1; D not certain. V gave up 2 bases and J gave up 4 bases, with 6 bases separating them. Germline CDR1 reads MGHRA; CDR2 reads YSYEKL. CDR3 size: 13 residues.

The genes are TRBV6-5 and TRBJ1-5; the match to TRBD1 covers 12 bases. The CDR3 length is 17 residues. The V and J ends lost 4 bases and 1 base, in that order; junction bases with no gene match: 5. CDR1 and CDR2 (germline): MNHEY, SVGAGI. This chain's CDR3 is CASSSLGQGASNQPQHF. The CDR3 DNA sequence: TGTGCCAGCAGTTCCCTGGGACAGGGGGCAAGCAATCAGCCCCAGCATTTT.

The V and J genes are TRBV5-1 and TRBJ1-5, with D unclear. In germline, CDR1 is SGHRS, CDR2 YFSETQ. V gave up 1 base and J gave up 6 bases, with 17 bases separating them. The CDR3 spans 16 residues. The CDR3 sequence is CASSLLGGQEGQPQHF. CDR3 DNA sequence: TGCGCCAGCAGCTTGTTGGGTGGTCAGGAGGGTCAGCCCCAGCATTTT.

This clonotype was counted only a few times. The V gene is TRBV6-6, the J gene TRBJ1-2; 7 positions match TRBD1. The trim removed 5 bases at V and 4 bases at J, leaving 10 bases unmatched. The CDR3 spans 15 residues. In germline, CDR1 is MNHNY, CDR2 SVGAGI (reference sequence). The DNA of the CDR3 is TGTGCCAGCAGTAAGCAGACAGGGTTGGCCTATGGCTACACCTTC. Encoded protein: CASSKQTGLAYGYTF.

To note about this clonotype: Relative to the germline gene, one junction end is altered; a read error may explain this. V is TRBV12-3 or TRBV12-4 and J is TRBJ2-5; 11 bases fit TRBD2. The CDR3 runs 15 residues. Here the CDR3 DNA reads TGTGCCAGCAGTCTAGCGGGGGGTCGTTCCAATGAGCAGTACTTC. Protein: CASSLAGGRSNEQYF.

The table lists this clonotype with a count of one. V and J are TRBV5-1 and TRBJ2-4; the match to TRBD2 covers 12 bases. Germline CDR1 SGHRS, CDR2 YFSETQ. CDR3 length: 19 residues. The ends lost 0 bases at V and 2 bases at J; junction bases unmatched: 9. CDR3 region: CASSLVTSGSVTTKNIQYF. CDR3 bases: TGCGCCAGCAGCTTGGTGACTAGCGGGAGTGTTACTACCAAAAACATTCAGTACTTC.

The chain links TRBV5-6 to TRBJ2-7; D is undetermined. Germline CDR1 SGHDT, CDR2 YYEEEE. The length of the CDR3 is 17 residues. V was clipped by 2 bases and J by 0 bases, with 18 bases between them. CDR3 sequence reads: CASSLTPRKTSSYEQYF. The DNA of the CDR3 is TGTGCCAGCAGCTTAACCCCCAGGAAGACGAGCTCCTACGAGCAGTACTTC.

The genes are TRBV4-2 and TRBJ2-5, with 8 positions matching TRBD1. V shed 8 bases, J shed 5 bases, and the junction held 13 bases outside the gene matches. CDR1 LGHNA and CDR2 YNFKEQ come from the germline V gene. The CDR3 runs 15 residues. CDR3 loop: CASGPTRTGMETQYF. The CDR3, as DNA: TGTGCCAGCGGTCCAACCCGGACAGGGATGGAGACCCAGTACTTC.

With respect to this clonotype: Because the CDR3 is missing its conserved closing phenylalanine or tryptophan, this is likely a read error. The chain uses TRBV5-1 and TRBJ2-5; D remains ambiguous. Germline V gene lookup returns CDR1 SGHRS and CDR2 YFSETQ. V was clipped by 4 bases and J by 5 bases, with 6 bases between them. There are 11 residues in the CDR3. CDR3 nucleotides: TGCGCCAGCAGCCCGACGGAGACCCAGTACCTC. This encodes CASSPTETQYL.